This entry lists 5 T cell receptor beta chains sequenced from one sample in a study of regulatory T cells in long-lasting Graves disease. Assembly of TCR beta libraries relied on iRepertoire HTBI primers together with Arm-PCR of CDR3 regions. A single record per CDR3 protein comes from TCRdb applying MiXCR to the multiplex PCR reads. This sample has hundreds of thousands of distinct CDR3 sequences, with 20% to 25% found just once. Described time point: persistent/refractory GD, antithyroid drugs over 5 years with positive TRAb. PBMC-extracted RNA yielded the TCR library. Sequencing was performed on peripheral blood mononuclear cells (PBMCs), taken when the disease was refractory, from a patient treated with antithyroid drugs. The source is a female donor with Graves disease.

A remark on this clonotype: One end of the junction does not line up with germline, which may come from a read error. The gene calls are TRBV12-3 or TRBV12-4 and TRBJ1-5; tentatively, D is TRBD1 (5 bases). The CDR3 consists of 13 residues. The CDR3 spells CASSSNRDQAHHF. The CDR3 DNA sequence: TGTGCCAGCAGTTCCAACCGGGACCAAGCCCATCATTTT.

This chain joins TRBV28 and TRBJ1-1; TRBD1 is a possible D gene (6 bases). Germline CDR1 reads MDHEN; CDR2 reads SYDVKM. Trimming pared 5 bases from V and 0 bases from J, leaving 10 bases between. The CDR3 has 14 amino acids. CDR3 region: CASSDNRVNTEAFF. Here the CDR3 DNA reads TGTGCCAGCAGTGACAACAGGGTGAACACTGAAGCTTTCTTT.

The CDR3 spells CASSLSARGFVGGYTF. CDR3 bases: TGTGCCAGCAGCTTATCGGCCAGGGGTTTTGTGGGTGGCTACACCTTC. The V and J genes are TRBV7-9 and TRBJ1-2, with TRBD1 as a possible D gene (6 bases). This CDR3 spans 16 amino acids. With 2 bases removed from V and 7 bases from J, the gap between germline ends came to 20 bases. The germline V gene encodes CDR1 SEHNR and CDR2 FQNEAQ (reference sequence).

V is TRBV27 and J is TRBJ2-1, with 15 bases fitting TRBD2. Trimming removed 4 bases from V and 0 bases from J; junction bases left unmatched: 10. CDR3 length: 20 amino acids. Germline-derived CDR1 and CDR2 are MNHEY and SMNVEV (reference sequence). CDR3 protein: CASSSWTSGRAMSSYNEQFF. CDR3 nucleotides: TGTGCCAGCAGTTCCTGGACTAGCGGGAGGGCCATGAGCTCCTACAATGAGCAGTTCTTC.

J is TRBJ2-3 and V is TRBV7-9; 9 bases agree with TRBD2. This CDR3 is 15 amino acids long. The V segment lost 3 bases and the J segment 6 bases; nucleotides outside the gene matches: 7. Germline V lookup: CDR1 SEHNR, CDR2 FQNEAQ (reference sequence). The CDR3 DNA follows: TGTGCCAGCAGCTTTAAGCGGGGGGCCGGGGATACGCAGTATTTT. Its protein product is CASSFKRGAGDTQYF. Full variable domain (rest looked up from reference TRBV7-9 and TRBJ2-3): DTGVSQNPRHKITKRGQNVTFRCDPISEHNRLYWYRQTLGQGPEFLTYFQNEAQLEKSRLLSDRFSAERPKGSFSTLEIQRTEQGDSAMYLCASSFKRGAGDTQYFGPGTRLTVL.